This TCR beta chain was sequenced during a study of OX40 agonist ivuxolimab in advanced cancers. Study as a whole: Treatment received earlier with anti-PD-1, anti-PD-L1 or anti-CTLA-4 agents was allowed, and over 35% had some.

Method: immunoSEQ multiplex PCR; TCRdb's copy keeps in-frame clones and lacks some. Among nearly 110,000 clones listed, around nine tenths were seen once. The input for sequencing was CD4+ or CD8+ T cells sorted from blood, taken in a trial of the OX40 agonist ivuxolimab. This TCR came from an adult with an advanced solid tumor such as melanoma, head and neck, liver or kidney cancer.

The CDR3 loop reads CASCLDGRLNTEAFF. The CDR3 nucleotides are TGTGCCAGCTGCCTCGATGGCAGGTTAAACACTGAAGCTTTCTTT. V usage is TRBV6-1 and J usage is TRBJ1-1, with D uncertain. The CDR3 has 15 residues. V shed 8 bases and J shed 2 bases, with 18 bases lying between them. Germline V lookup: CDR1 MNHNS, CDR2 SASEGT.